Presented here are 18 T cell receptor beta chains from one specimen sequenced in a study of regulatory T cells in long-lasting Graves disease (dated by TCRdb to about 2021). The method was multiplex PCR. The sequencer listed for this sample is Illumina HiSeq 4000. To build TCR beta libraries, CDR3 regions were amplified by Arm-PCR using iRepertoire HTBI primers. TCRdb cleaned the public reads at Q25 with fastp, built clones with MiXCR and kept in-frame beta chains. Every distinct CDR3 protein forms one entry, paired with its most common genes and DNA. This sample is represented by approximately 480,000 distinct CDR3 sequences; around 16% of them were singletons. The ten largest clones add up to 12% of the sample. The sample's time point label, in plain terms: newly diagnosed GD, antithyroid drugs for less than 3 months. For both TCR sequencing and RNA sequencing, RNA was extracted from PBMCs in TRIzol.

This same sample was also part of a study on T cells in Graves' hyperthyroidism and ophthalmopathy.

Sequencing was performed on peripheral blood mononuclear cells (PBMCs), taken at new diagnosis, from a patient treated with antithyroid drugs. All receptors derive from a man aged 35-49 years with Graves disease. Donor details come from another sample of the same person, matched by shared clones.

This clonotype was counted only a few times. The chain carries TRBV12-5 and TRBJ2-1, with TRBD2 matching 7 bases. The trim removed 6 bases at V and 3 bases at J, leaving 8 bases unmatched. Germline assignment: CDR1 LGHNT and CDR2 FRNRAP. The CDR3 is 15 residues long. CDR3 DNA: TGTGCTAGTGGCTCCCCTAGCGGACGCTACAATGAGCAGTTCTTC. It yields the protein CASGSPSGRYNEQFF.

This clonotype came up a few times. This chain joins TRBV11-1 and TRBJ2-7; 10 bases are shared with TRBD2. The CDR3 contains 14 residues. With 5 bases clipped from V and 6 bases from J, the junction kept 7 bases outside the gene matches. Germline loops: CDR1 SGHAT, CDR2 FQDESV (reference sequence). The CDR3 nucleotides are TGTGCCAGCAGCCAAGCGGGAGGGCGAGGCGAGCAGTACTTC. This encodes CASSQAGGRGEQYF.

The table lists this clonotype with many counts. For the CDR3, the DNA is TGTGCCAGCAGCCGGACCATGAACTCCTACGAGCAGTACTTC. Amino acids: CASSRTMNSYEQYF. The chain recombines TRBV7-9 with TRBJ2-7; D is uncertain. The CDR3 spans 14 residues. Germline CDR1 reads SEHNR; CDR2 reads FQNEAQ (reference sequence). V was clipped by 5 bases and J by 0 bases, with 11 bases between them.

V and J are TRBV24-1 and TRBJ1-1; D is perhaps TRBD1 (5 bases). The germline V gene encodes CDR1 KGHDR and CDR2 SFDVKD. CDR3 length equals 17 residues. V lost 4 bases to trimming and J lost 0 bases, with 17 bases between them. The CDR3 DNA is TGTGCCACCAGTGACAACCGGGACTTATCCCTGAACACTGAAGCTTTCTTT. Translating it yields CATSDNRDLSLNTEAFF.

This clonotype was found many times. The chain links TRBV27 to TRBJ2-7; no reliable D call. Per the germline V gene, CDR1 is MNHEY and CDR2 is SMNVEV (reference sequence). Trimming left V 3 bases short and J 3 bases short, with 15 bases between. This CDR3 has 15 amino acids. The CDR3 DNA follows: TGTGCCAGCAGTTTCGTCAAACCACTCGTCTACGAGCAGTACTTC. Its translation: CASSFVKPLVYEQYF.

At least ten counts were recorded for this clonotype. J is TRBJ2-1 and V is TRBV7-8; TRBD1 matches at 7 bases. Germline CDR1 SGHVS, CDR2 FQNEAQ. This CDR3 has 16 amino acids. Unmatched junction bases numbered 14, after V lost 6 bases and J lost 6 bases. The CDR3 loop is CASRERPTGVGNEQFF. The CDR3 DNA reads TGTGCCAGCAGAGAGCGGCCCACAGGGGTGGGCAATGAGCAGTTCTTC.

In this sample, this clonotype turned up a few times. V and J are TRBV20-1 and TRBJ1-1; D is undetermined. The germline V gene has CDR1 DFQATT and CDR2 SNEGSKA (reference sequence). Trimming took 5 bases from V and 5 from J, leaving 9 bases between them. This CDR3 comprises 11 residues. The CDR3 DNA follows: TGCAGTGCTTCTGCCGGGACTGAAGCTTTCTTT. It specifies CSASAGTEAFF.

This clonotype was observed a handful of times. The chain recombines TRBV6-1 with TRBJ1-5, with D possibly TRBD1 on 6 matching bases. Germline V lookup: CDR1 MNHNS, CDR2 SASEGT. The V gene lost 2 bases and the J gene lost 0 bases, with 14 bases spanning the gap. The CDR3 sequence is 17 residues long. CDR3 residues: CASSEIGSGASNQPQHF. CDR3 DNA sequence: TGTGCCAGCAGTGAAATCGGGTCAGGGGCTAGCAATCAGCCCCAGCATTTT.

This clonotype has at least ten counts. This chain links TRBV20-1 with TRBJ2-1; 9 bases map to TRBD2. Losses at the gene ends were 1 base for V and 10 bases for J; bases not matched to a gene: 14. Germline assignment: CDR1 DFQATT and CDR2 SNEGSKA (reference sequence). The CDR3 length is 16 residues. The CDR3 loop reads CSARGVLGGRVIEQFF. DNA for the CDR3: TGCAGTGCTAGAGGTGTTCTTGGCGGGAGGGTCATAGAGCAGTTCTTC.

This clonotype was observed a single time. The genes are TRBV27 and TRBJ2-1; 12 bases are a match to TRBD2. The V gene's germline CDR1 is MNHEY and CDR2 SMNVEV (reference sequence). This CDR3 region has 19 residues. Unmatched junction bases numbered 19, after V lost 5 bases and J lost 8 bases. DNA of the CDR3: TGTGCCAGCAGTACCCAATTAGGGCTATCTAGCGGGAGGGTGGATGAGCAGTTCTTC. It yields the protein CASSTQLGLSSGRVDEQFF.

With regard to this clonotype: A much larger clonotype is one base distant, so this may be a read error. The chain carries TRBV10-3 and TRBJ2-7; 11 bases line up with TRBD2. The CDR3 consists of 15 residues. CDR1 and CDR2 (germline): ENHRY, SYGVKD. As DNA, the CDR3 is TGTGCCATCAGGCCCCTAGCGGGAGGTTCCTACGAGCAGTGCTTC. This sequence encodes CAIRPLAGGSYEQCF.

This chain links TRBV7-9 with TRBJ1-5, with 10 bases matching TRBD1. The germline V gene has CDR1 SEHNR and CDR2 FQNEAQ (reference sequence). The V and J ends lost 1 base and 6 bases, in that order; junction bases with no gene match: 3. This CDR3 is built from 15 residues. CDR3 DNA: TGTGCCAGCAGCTTAGAGGGACAGGGGTTTCAGCCCCAGCATTTT. Residues: CASSLEGQGFQPQHF.

J is TRBJ1-5 and V is TRBV4-1; TRBD1 is a possible D gene (5 bases). CDR1 MGHRA and CDR2 YSYEKL come from the germline V gene. The CDR3 consists of 17 residues. Trimming removed 0 bases at V and 0 bases at J, with 12 bases between. The CDR3 here is CASSQDGGGGSNQPQHF. Here the CDR3 DNA reads TGCGCCAGCAGCCAAGATGGGGGGGGGGGTAGCAATCAGCCCCAGCATTTT.

This chain joins TRBV6-2 or TRBV6-3 and TRBJ2-3; 9 bases fit TRBD2. With 6 bases clipped from V and 2 bases from J, the junction kept 6 bases outside the gene matches. Germline V gene lookup returns CDR1 MNHEY and CDR2 SVGEGT. This CDR3 is 15 amino acids long. For the CDR3, the DNA is TGTGCCAGCAGCCAGACTAGCGGATACACAGATACGCAGTATTTT. Translated, it gives CASSQTSGYTDTQYF.

This clonotype has just a few counts. V usage is TRBV5-8 and J usage is TRBJ2-1; D is undetermined. Germline V gene lookup returns CDR1 SGHTS and CDR2 YDEGEE. With 0 bases removed from V and 5 bases from J, the gap between germline ends came to 6 bases. The CDR3 has 13 residues. The chain's CDR3 is CASSLALNNEQFF. The CDR3 DNA sequence: TGTGCCAGCAGCTTGGCTTTGAACAATGAGCAGTTCTTC.

This clonotype was found many times. The chain is built from TRBV11-2 and TRBJ2-2; D not resolved. Germline CDR1 and CDR2: SGHAT and FQNNGV. V was shortened by 6 bases and J by 1 base, with 9 bases between the two germline ends. The CDR3 extends over 14 amino acids. The CDR3 nucleotides read TGTGCCAGCAGTTCCGATCTGAACACCGGGGAGCTGTTTTTT. Translated: CASSSDLNTGELFF. The complete variable domain, with remaining parts taken from reference TRBV11-2 and TRBJ2-2, reads EAGVAQSPRYKIIEKRQSVAFWCNPISGHATLYWYQQILGQGPKLLIQFQNNGVVDDSQLPKDRFSAERLKGVDSTLKIQPAKLEDSAVYLCASSSDLNTGELFFGEGSRLTVL.

This clonotype has a handful of counts. J is TRBJ2-3 and V is TRBV10-3; TRBD2 matches 8 bases. Germline trimming cut 0 bases from V and 5 bases from J; bases unmatched to any gene: 13. There are 18 residues in the CDR3. Germline V gene sequence: CDR1 ENHRY, CDR2 SYGVKD. CDR3 residues: CAISESITPVAGGDTQYF. In DNA, the CDR3 is TGTGCCATCAGTGAGTCGATTACCCCTGTGGCGGGAGGAGATACGCAGTATTTT.

This clonotype was seen many times. The gene calls are TRBV10-1 and TRBJ2-3; D is unresolved. From germline, CDR1 is WNHNN and CDR2 SYGVQD (reference sequence). The CDR3 is made up of 13 amino acids. CDR3 protein: CASATTRTDTQYF. The DNA for the CDR3 is TGCGCTTCAGCGACGACACGCACAGATACGCAGTATTTT.